This record concerns one T cell receptor (beta chain) sequence. Its antigen is as yet unknown. Stated time point: newly diagnosed, previously untreated cHL patient sample. With magnetic negative selection, CD4+ T cells were purified from PBMCs that had been thawed. Here immunoSEQ multiplex PCR was the method, and the copy in TCRdb shows in-frame clones only, minus some. The sample has 24,000 or so clones, around 90% seen once. Trimming took off 1 base at V and 5 bases at J, with 18 bases between the two ends. From germline, CDR1 is LGHNA and CDR2 YSLEER. This CDR3 has 17 residues. The source of the sample is a study of PD-1 blockade in classical Hodgkin lymphoma. Study observations and caveats: Newly diagnosed patients reportedly trailed healthy donors in baseline TCR diversity.

This chain links TRBV4-3 with TRBJ2-1; tentatively, D is TRBD2 (7 bases). The clonotype was recovered from a human donor with classical Hodgkin lymphoma. Sequenced input: CD4+ T cells from blood. The CDR3 loop is CASSQALGGATNNEQFF. The CDR3 DNA reads as TGCGCCAGCAGCCAAGCACTTGGGGGGGCCACGAACAATGAGCAGTTCTTC.